This T cell receptor (beta chain) was captured in a study of beta chain features in type 1 diabetes. Study-level points and caveats: In every one of the four CD4+ subsets, TCRB CDR3s were moderately but significantly shorter in Type 1 diabetes patients. For patients, the naive, central memory and Treg TCRB repertoires appeared more alike than for healthy donors. VDJ junctions from patients with type 1 diabetes contained fewer insertions and more deletions.

As concerns this clone: Its specificity is not known.

Between the trimmed V and J ends, which lost 4 bases and 2 bases, there was a span of 18 bases. In germline, CDR1 is SGHNT, CDR2 YYREEE (reference sequence). The CDR3 length is 16 residues. Populations obtained by sorting all exceeded 98% purity. The isolated RNA, all of it, was reverse transcribed, so expressed TCRB transcripts were what got sequenced. The method was immunoSEQ multiplex PCR; TCRdb's version includes in-frame clones alone and lacks a portion of them. The sample consists of nearly 700,000 clones, roughly 13% of them appearing once. The chain joins TRBV5-4 to TRBJ1-2; D is undetermined. Sequencing was carried out using naive CD4+ T cells from blood. This sequence was found in a man in his late teens or twenties with type 1 diabetes. The chain's CDR3 is CASSIVGAVSNYGYTF. The CDR3 coding sequence is TGTGCCAGCAGCATAGTAGGTGCAGTGAGCAACTATGGCTACACCTTC.